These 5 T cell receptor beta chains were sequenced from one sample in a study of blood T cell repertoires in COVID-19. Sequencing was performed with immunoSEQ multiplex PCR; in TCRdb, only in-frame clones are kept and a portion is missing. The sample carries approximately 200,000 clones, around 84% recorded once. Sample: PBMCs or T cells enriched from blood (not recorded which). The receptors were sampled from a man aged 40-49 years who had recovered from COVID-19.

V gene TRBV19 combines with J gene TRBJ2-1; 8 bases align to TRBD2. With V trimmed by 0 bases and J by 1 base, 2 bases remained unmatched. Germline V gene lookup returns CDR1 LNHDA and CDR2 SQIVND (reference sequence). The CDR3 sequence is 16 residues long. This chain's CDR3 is CASSIESGSSYNEQFF. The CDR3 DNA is TGTGCCAGTAGTATAGAGAGCGGGAGTTCCTACAATGAGCAGTTCTTC.

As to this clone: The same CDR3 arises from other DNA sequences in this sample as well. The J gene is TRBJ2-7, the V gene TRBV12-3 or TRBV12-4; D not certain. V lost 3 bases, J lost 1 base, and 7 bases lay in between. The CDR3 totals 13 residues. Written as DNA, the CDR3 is TGTGCCAGCAGTTTGGGCAGTTCCTACGAGCAGTACTTC. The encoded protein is CASSLGSSYEQYF.

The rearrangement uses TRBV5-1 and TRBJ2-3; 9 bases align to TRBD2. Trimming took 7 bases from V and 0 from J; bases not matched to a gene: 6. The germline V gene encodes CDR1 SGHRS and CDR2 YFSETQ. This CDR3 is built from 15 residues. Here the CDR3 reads CASGPSGKSTDTQYF. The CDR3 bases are TGCGCCAGCGGGCCTAGCGGGAAAAGCACAGATACGCAGTATTTT.

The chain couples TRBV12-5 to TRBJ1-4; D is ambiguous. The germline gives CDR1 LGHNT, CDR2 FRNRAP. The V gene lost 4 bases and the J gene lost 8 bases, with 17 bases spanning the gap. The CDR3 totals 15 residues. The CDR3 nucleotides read TGTGCTAGTGGTTCCGGCAAGACTATGGAAGAAAAACTGTTTTTT. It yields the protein CASGSGKTMEEKLFF.

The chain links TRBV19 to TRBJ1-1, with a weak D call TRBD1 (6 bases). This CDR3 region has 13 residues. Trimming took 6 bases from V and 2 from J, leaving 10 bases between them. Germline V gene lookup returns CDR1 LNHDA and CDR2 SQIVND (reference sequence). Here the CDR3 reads CASRTQGNTEAFF. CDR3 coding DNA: TGTGCCAGTAGGACACAGGGAAACACTGAAGCTTTCTTT.